Listed below are T cell receptor beta chains from one sample, sequenced in a study of blood T cell repertoires in COVID-19. The table came from immunoSEQ multiplex PCR; TCRdb's copy has only in-frame clones and leaves some out. The sample includes about 670,000 clones, around 90% seen only once; the top ten take approximately 0.25%. Specimen: peripheral blood. All receptors come from a woman aged 18-35 years with acute or convalescent COVID-19. The CDR3 runs from the conserved cysteine through the conserved F or W. D genes are given only for firm matches.

v_gene	j_gene	d_gene	len	CDR3nt	CDR3aa
TRBV7-2	TRBJ2-5	TRBD2	15	TGTGCCAGCAGCTTAGTCCCAGCGGGGGCGGAGACCCAGTACTTC	CASSLVPAGAETQYF
TRBV5-4	TRBJ1-3	-	14	TGTGCCAGCAGCACCATGACTTTGGGAAACACCATATATTTT	CASSTMTLGNTIYF
TRBV7-9	TRBJ1-1	-	16	TGTGCCAGCAGCCCCGGTGGGAGGCAGTGGAACACTGAAGCTTTCTTT	CASSPGGRQWNTEAFF
TRBV19	TRBJ2-1	-	14	TGTGCCAGTAGGGCCCTTGGGGGCAGTCAGGAGCAGTTCTTC	CASRALGGSQEQFF
TRBV7-9	TRBJ1-1	-	16	TGTGCCAGCACGGAGGTACGAAACGATAGGAACACTGAAGCTTTCTTT	CASTEVRNDRNTEAFF
TRBV30	TRBJ1-2	-	15	TGTGCCTGGCAAACGGACAGCAGGGGTGGGCATGGCTACACCTTC	CAWQTDSRGGHGYTF
TRBV24-1	TRBJ2-6	-	16	TGTGCCACCAGTGATGAACGGTACTCTGGGGCCAACGTCCTGACTTTC	CATSDERYSGANVLTF
TRBV6-5	TRBJ1-1	TRBD1	14	TGTGCCAGCAATCAAGACAGGGTGAACACTGAAGCTTTCTTT	CASNQDRVNTEAFF
TRBV27	TRBJ2-3	-	16	TGTGCCAGCAGTTTTCGGGACACCCCTAGCACAGATACGCAGTATTTT	CASSFRDTPSTDTQYF
TRBV19	TRBJ2-7	-	13	TGTGCCAGTAGCAGGGGATACGCCTACGAGCAGTACTTC	CASSRGYAYEQYF
TRBV7-6	TRBJ2-1	TRBD2	15	TGTGCCAGCAGCCGCTCCAGCGGGGGGTACAATGAGCAGTTCTTC	CASSRSSGGYNEQFF
TRBV6-5	TRBJ1-2	TRBD1	15	TGTGCCAGCAGTATACAACAGGGGGTGAGCTATGGCTACACCTTC	CASSIQQGVSYGYTF
TRBV7-3	TRBJ2-7	TRBD2	15	TGTGCCAGCAGCCCAGGGACTAGCGGCTCCTACGAGCAGTACTTC	CASSPGTSGSYEQYF
TRBV7-6	TRBJ2-1	TRBD2	17	TGTGCCAGCAGCACTATCCGGACTAGCGGCCCCTCCAATGAGCAGTTCTTC	CASSTIRTSGPSNEQFF
TRBV7-3	TRBJ2-3	-	12	TGTGCCAGCAGCTCCGACAGAGTGGCGCAGTATTTT	CASSSDRVAQYF
TRBV29-1	TRBJ1-2	-	12	TGCAGCGCATTTCGGACAGACTATGGCTACACCTTC	CSAFRTDYGYTF
TRBV25-1	TRBJ1-2	TRBD1	16	TGTGCCAGCAGTGAATTTGGGACAGGCTCCCACTATGGCTACACCTTC	CASSEFGTGSHYGYTF